This TCR beta chain was observed in a study of a mutant IDH1 vaccine in newly diagnosed glioma. As for the study in general: Vaccination started 4-6 weeks after radiotherapy alone, or with temozolomide cycles. The treated group averaged approximately 38 years old and was around 62% male, approximately 40% female. Before enrollment, the patients had been treated with radiotherapy alone, temozolomide alone, or both together. Most of them had received both.

The method was immunoSEQ multiplex PCR; TCRdb's version includes in-frame clones alone and lacks a portion of them. The profile covers about 68,000 clones, with 84% appearing a single time and roughly 12% taken by the ten largest. Documented time point: week 35, safety follow-up. The content of each vaccine dose was 300 ug of mutant IDH1 20-mer peptide, and topical imiquimod accompanied it. In the case of this clone: Its antigen is as yet unknown.

The germline CDR1 and CDR2 sequences are SEHNR and FQNEAQ (reference sequence). This CDR3 is 11 amino acids long. Trimming stripped 9 bases from V and 0 bases from J, with 6 bases between. The rearrangement uses TRBV7-9 and TRBJ2-7; D is uncertain. This TCR derives from a man aged 18 to 29 with glioma. This material consisted of PBMCs, taken from a glioma patient whose treatment included an IDH1 peptide vaccine. The DNA of the CDR3 is TGTGCCAGTGGGCTCTCCTACGAGCAGTACTTC. Translating gives CASGLSYEQYF.